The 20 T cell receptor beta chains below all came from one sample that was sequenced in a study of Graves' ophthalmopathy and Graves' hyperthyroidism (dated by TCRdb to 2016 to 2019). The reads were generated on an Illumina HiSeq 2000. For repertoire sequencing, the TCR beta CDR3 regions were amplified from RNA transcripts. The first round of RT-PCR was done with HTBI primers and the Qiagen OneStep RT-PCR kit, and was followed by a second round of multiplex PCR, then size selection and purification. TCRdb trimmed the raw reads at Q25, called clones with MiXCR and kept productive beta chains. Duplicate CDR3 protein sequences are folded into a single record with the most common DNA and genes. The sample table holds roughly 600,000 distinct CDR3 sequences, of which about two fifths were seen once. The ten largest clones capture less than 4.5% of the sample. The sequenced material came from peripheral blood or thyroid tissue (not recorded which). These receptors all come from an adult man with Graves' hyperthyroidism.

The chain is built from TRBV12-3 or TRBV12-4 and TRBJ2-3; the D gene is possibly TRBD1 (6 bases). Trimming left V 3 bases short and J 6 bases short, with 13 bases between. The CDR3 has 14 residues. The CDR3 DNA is TGTGCCAGCAGTTTGGACAGTCTTTTGGATACGCAGTATTTT. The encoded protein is CASSLDSLLDTQYF.

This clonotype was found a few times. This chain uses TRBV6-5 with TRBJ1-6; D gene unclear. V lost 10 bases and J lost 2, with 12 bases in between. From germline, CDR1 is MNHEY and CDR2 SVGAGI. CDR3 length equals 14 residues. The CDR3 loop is CATAPQAYNSPLHF. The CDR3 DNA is TGTGCCACAGCCCCCCAGGCCTATAATTCACCCCTCCACTTT.

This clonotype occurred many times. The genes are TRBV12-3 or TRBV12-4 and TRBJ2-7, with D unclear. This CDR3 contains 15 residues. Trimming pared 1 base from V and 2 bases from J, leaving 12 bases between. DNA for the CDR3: TGTGCCAGCAGTTTAGTGGCATTCCCCACCTACGAGCAGTACTTC. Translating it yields CASSLVAFPTYEQYF.

This chain's CDR3 is CASSGGRGNTIYF. CDR3 DNA sequence: TGTGCCAGCAGCGGGGGACGAGGAAACACCATATATTTT. The rearrangement links TRBV7-2 to TRBJ1-3, with a tentative D call TRBD1 (5 bases). The germline V and J ends were trimmed by 5 bases and 4 bases, with 9 bases remaining between them. The germline gives CDR1 SGHTA, CDR2 FQGNSA. The CDR3 is 13 residues long.

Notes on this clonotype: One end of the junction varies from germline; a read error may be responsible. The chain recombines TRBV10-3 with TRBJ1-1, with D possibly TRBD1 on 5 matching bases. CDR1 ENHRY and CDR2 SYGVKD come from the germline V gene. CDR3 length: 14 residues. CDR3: CASSALTGPTEAFF. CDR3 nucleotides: TGTGCCAGCAGTGCTCTGACGGGACCCACTGAAGCTTTCTTT.

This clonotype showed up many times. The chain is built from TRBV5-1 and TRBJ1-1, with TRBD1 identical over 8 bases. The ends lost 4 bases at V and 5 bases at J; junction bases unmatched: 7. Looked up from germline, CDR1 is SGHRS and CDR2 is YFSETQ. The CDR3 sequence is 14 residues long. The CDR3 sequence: CASSGGRGQTEAFF. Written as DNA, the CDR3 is TGCGCCAGCAGCGGCGGCAGGGGGCAAACTGAAGCTTTCTTT.

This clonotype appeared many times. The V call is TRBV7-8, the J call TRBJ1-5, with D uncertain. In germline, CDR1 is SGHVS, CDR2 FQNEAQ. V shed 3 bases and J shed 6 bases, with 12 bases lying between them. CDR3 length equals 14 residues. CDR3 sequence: CASSLEPLGQPQHF. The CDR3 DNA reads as TGTGCCAGCAGCTTGGAGCCTCTAGGTCAGCCCCAGCATTTT.

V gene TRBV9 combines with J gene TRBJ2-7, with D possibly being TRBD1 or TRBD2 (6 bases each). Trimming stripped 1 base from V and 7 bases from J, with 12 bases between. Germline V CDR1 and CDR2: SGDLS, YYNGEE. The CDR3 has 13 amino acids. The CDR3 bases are TGTGCCAGCAGCGTATCGGGGGCGAGGGAGCAGTACTTC. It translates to CASSVSGAREQYF.

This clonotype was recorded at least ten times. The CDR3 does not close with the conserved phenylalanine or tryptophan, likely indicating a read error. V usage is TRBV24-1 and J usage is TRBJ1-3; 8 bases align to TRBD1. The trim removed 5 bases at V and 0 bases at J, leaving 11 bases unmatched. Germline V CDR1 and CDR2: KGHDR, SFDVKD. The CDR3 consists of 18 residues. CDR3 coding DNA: TGTGCCACCAGTGTACGGGACAGGCCACCCAGCTCTGGAAACACCATATATGTT. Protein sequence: CATSVRDRPPSSGNTIYV.

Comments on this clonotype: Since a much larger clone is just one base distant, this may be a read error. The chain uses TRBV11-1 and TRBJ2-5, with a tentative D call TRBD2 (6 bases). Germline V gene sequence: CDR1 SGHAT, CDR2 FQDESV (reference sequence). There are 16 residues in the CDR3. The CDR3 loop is CASSTYPRGPQEAQYF. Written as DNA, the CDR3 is TGTGCCAGCTCTACTTACCCGCGGGGACCTCAAGAGGCCCAGTACTTC.

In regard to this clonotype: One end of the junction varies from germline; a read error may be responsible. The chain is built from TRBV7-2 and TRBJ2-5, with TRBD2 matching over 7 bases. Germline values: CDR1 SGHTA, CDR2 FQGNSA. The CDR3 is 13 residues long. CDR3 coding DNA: TGTGCCAGCAGCTTAGTAGGCGGGAGTGGGGCGTTCTTC. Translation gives CASSLVGGSGAFF.

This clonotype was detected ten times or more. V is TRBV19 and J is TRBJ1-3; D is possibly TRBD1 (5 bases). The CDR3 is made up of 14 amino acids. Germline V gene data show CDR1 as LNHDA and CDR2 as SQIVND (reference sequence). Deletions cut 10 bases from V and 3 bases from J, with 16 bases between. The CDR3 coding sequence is TGTGCCACCCAAATGACAGTCCATGGAAACACCATATATTTT. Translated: CATQMTVHGNTIYF.

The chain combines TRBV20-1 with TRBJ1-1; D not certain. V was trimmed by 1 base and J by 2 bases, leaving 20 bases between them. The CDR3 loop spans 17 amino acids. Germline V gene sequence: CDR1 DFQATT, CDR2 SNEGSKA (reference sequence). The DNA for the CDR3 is TGCAGTGCTAGAGGTAATGTACGGGTGGCCTTAAACACTGAAGCTTTCTTT. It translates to CSARGNVRVALNTEAFF.

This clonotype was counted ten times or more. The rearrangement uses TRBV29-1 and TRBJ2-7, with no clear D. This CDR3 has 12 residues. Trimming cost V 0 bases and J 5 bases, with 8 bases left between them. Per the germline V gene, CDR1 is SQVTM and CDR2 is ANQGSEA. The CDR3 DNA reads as TGCAGCGTTGAAGATTGGGGTAACGAGCAGTACTTC. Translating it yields CSVEDWGNEQYF.

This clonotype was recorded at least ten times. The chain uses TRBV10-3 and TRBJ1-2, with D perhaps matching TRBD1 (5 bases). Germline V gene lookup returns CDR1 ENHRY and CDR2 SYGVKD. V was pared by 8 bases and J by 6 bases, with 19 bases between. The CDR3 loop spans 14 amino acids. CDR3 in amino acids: CAIAPINKGNGYTF. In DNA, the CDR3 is TGTGCCATCGCCCCCATCAACAAGGGGAATGGCTACACCTTC.

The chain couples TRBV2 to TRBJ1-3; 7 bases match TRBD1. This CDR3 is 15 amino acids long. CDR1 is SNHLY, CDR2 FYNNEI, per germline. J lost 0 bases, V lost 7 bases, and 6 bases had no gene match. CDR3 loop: CASIQRGLSGNTIYF. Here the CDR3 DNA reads TGTGCCAGCATCCAAAGGGGGCTCTCTGGAAACACCATATATTTT.

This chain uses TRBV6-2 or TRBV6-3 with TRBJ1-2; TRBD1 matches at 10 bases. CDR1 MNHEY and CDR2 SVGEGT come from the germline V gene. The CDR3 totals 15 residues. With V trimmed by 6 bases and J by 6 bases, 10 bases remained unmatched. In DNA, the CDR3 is TGTGCCAGCAGATACCCCCAGGGGACAGGGGATGGCTACACCTTC. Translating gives CASRYPQGTGDGYTF.

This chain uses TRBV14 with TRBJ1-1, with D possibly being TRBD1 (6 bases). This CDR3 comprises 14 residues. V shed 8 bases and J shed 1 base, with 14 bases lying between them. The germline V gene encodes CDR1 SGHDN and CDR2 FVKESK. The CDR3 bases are TGTGCCAGCTCACTCAAGGGGGGGAACACTGAAGCTTTCTTT. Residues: CASSLKGGNTEAFF.

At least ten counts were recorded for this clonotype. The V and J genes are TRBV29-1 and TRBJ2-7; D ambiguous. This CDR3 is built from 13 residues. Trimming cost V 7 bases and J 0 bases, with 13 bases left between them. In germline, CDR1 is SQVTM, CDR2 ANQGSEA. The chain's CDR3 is CSALSVSSYEQYF. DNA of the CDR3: TGCAGCGCCTTGAGCGTGAGCTCCTACGAGCAGTACTTC.

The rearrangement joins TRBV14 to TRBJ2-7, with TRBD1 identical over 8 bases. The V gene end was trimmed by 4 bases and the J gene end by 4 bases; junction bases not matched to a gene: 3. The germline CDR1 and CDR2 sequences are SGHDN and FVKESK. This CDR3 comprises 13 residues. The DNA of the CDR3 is TGTGCCAGCAGCCCAGGGGGCTGGTACGAGCAGTACTTC. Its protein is CASSPGGWYEQYF.